The following is a T cell receptor beta chain sequence with its context. The Seattle patients, enrolled during active infection, were followed longitudinally. This CDR3 is built from 13 residues. Trimming took 5 bases from V and 16 from J, leaving 20 bases between them. Germline CDR1 is MNHEY and CDR2 is SMNVEV (reference sequence). The sample originates from a study of blood T cell repertoires in COVID-19. Across the whole study: Samples representing acute and convalescent COVID-19 were sourced from the United States, Italy and Spain. The cDNA or gDNA used as material had been derived from T cells, B-cell-depleted T cells, or PBMCs.

Authors' analysis steps: Estimation of nucleated cell counts was performed using reference gene primer amplification. Clones were sequenced by immunoSEQ multiplex PCR, and TCRdb holds only the in-frame ones, with some missing. V and J calls and clone size follow that table, whereas D and trimming were derived from the DNA. Among 200,000 to 300,000 clones listed, nearly 95% were seen once. The genes are TRBV27 and TRBJ1-4, with D hard to call. The TCR comes from a man younger than 40 with COVID-19, enrolled during active disease. The sequencing input was peripheral blood. The CDR3: CASSPTYPPRWFF. In nucleotides, the CDR3 is TGTGCCAGCAGTCCCACCTACCCGCCGAGGTGGTTTTTT.